The 18 T cell receptor beta chains reported below all come from one sample, sequenced in a study of T cells in Graves' hyperthyroidism and ophthalmopathy. RNA transcripts provided the source from which TCR beta CDR3 regions were amplified. When the TCR CDR3 underwent first-round RT-PCR, the HTBI primer set was used. TCRdb re-analysed the multiplex PCR reads in MiXCR, keeping a single row per CDR3 protein. The profile shows 400,000 or so distinct CDR3 sequences, roughly 15% of them singletons. The sequenced sample was blood. These receptors all stem from an older woman with Graves' ophthalmopathy.

This clonotype has ten or more counts. The chain carries TRBV20-1 and TRBJ2-3, with 7 nucleotides matching TRBD1. This CDR3 contains 14 residues. V shed 5 bases and J 0 bases; nucleotides not matched to a gene: 5. Per germline, CDR1 DFQATT and CDR2 SNEGSKA (reference sequence). The CDR3 nucleotides are TGCAGTGCTGGGGACAGTGGTAGCACAGATACGCAGTATTTT. Translating it yields CSAGDSGSTDTQYF.

This clonotype was picked up many times. The V gene is TRBV2, the J gene TRBJ2-2; D is possibly TRBD1 (5 bases). This CDR3 spans 13 amino acids. The V gene's germline CDR1 is SNHLY and CDR2 FYNNEI. The V and J ends lost 6 bases and 3 bases respectively, with 8 bases between them. In nucleotides, the CDR3 is TGTGCCAGCAGGCAGGGTTACACCGGGGAGCTGTTTTTT. Protein sequence: CASRQGYTGELFF.

In its sample, this clonotype was seen a few times. The CDR3 loop is CAISLGLADNEQFF. CDR3 nucleotide sequence: TGTGCCATCAGCTTGGGTCTAGCGGACAATGAGCAGTTCTTC. The chain links TRBV10-3 to TRBJ2-1; 7 bases are a match to TRBD2. This CDR3 contains 14 residues. Per germline, CDR1 ENHRY and CDR2 SYGVKD. The V gene end was trimmed by 6 bases and the J gene end by 5 bases; junction bases not matched to a gene: 7.

The chain combines TRBV28 with TRBJ2-1, with TRBD2 matching 11 bases. The CDR3 consists of 15 residues. CDR1 is MDHEN and CDR2 is SYDVKM in the germline V gene. J lost 6 bases, V lost 4 bases, and 5 bases had no gene match. The CDR3 bases are TGTGCCAGCAGTTCCGTAGCGGGAGGGACCAATGAGCAGTTCTTC. Translation: CASSSVAGGTNEQFF. Supplemented by reference TRBV28 and TRBJ2-1, the full variable domain reads DVKVTQSSRYLVKRTGEKVFLECVQDMDHENMFWYRQDPGLGLRLIYFSYDVKMKEKGDIPEGYSVSREKKERFSLILESASTNQTSMYLCASSSVAGGTNEQFFGPGTRLTVL.

The chain couples TRBV20-1 to TRBJ2-5, with TRBD2 identical over 11 bases. Germline loops: CDR1 DFQATT, CDR2 SNEGSKA (reference sequence). V dropped 6 bases and J dropped 4; count of bases not matched to a gene: 4. The CDR3 length is 13 residues. The CDR3 DNA reads as TGCAGTGCCCCCCTAGCGGGAGGAGAGACCCAGTACTTC. It specifies CSAPLAGGETQYF.

This clonotype was seen at least ten times. The chain employs TRBV28 and TRBJ1-2; D not certain. CDR3 length: 14 residues. Trimming pared 6 bases from V and 0 bases from J, leaving 11 bases between. CDR1 MDHEN and CDR2 SYDVKM come from the germline V gene. The CDR3 region has the DNA TGTGCCAGCAGCTCACCTACAACTAACTATGGCTACACCTTC. Translating gives CASSSPTTNYGYTF.

This clonotype has a handful of counts. A much larger clone lies one base from this, so it may be a read error. V gene TRBV20-1 combines with J gene TRBJ2-7; TRBD1 agrees at 9 bases. The CDR3 covers 14 residues. Germline V gene lookup returns CDR1 DFQATT and CDR2 SNEGSKA (reference sequence). CDR3 loop: CSARGTGGTHERYF. The CDR3 nucleotides are TGCAGTGCTAGAGGTACAGGGGGCACCCACGAGCGGTACTTC.

There are many counts of this clonotype. The chain joins TRBV7-2 to TRBJ2-7, with a tentative D call TRBD1 (6 bases). V shed 1 base and J shed 4 bases, with 11 bases lying between them. Germline loops: CDR1 SGHTA, CDR2 FQGNSA. The CDR3 is 14 residues long. The CDR3 region has the DNA TGTGCCAGCAGCTTAGGACAGGCGGCGTACGAGCAGTACTTC. It is translated as CASSLGQAAYEQYF.

This clonotype has ten or more counts. The chain employs TRBV3-1 and TRBJ2-1, with no clear D. The CDR3 consists of 14 residues. The V and J ends lost 3 bases and 5 bases respectively, with 11 bases between them. CDR1 LGHDT and CDR2 YNNKEL come from the germline V gene (reference sequence). DNA for the CDR3: TGTGCCAGCAGCCAGCGACATACTGACAATGAGCAGTTCTTC. Residues: CASSQRHTDNEQFF.

The sample holds many counts of this clonotype. The rearrangement links TRBV11-2 to TRBJ2-7; maybe TRBD2 (5 bases). In germline, CDR1 is SGHAT, CDR2 FQNNGV. V dropped 0 bases and J dropped 9 bases, with 12 bases sitting between them. The CDR3 loop spans 13 amino acids. The CDR3 reads CASSLDREGRQYF. For the CDR3, the DNA is TGTGCCAGCAGCTTAGATAGGGAAGGGAGGCAGTACTTC.

At least ten counts were recorded for this clonotype. A junction boundary mismatches the germline segment, possibly from a read error. CDR3 sequence (DNA): TGCAGTGCCTTGGCCCAGCGGGAGCAAGCCTACAGTGAGCAGTTCTTC. It encodes CSALAQREQAYSEQFF. V gene TRBV20-1 combines with J gene TRBJ2-1, with 8 bases that match TRBD2. The V gene's germline CDR1 is DFQATT and CDR2 SNEGSKA (reference sequence). CDR3 length equals 16 residues.

This clonotype has only one observation. The chain uses TRBV28 and TRBJ1-1, with 8 bases fitting TRBD1. The CDR3 is 17 residues long. The V gene end was trimmed by 6 bases and the J gene end by 0 bases; junction bases not matched to a gene: 12. Germline CDR1 and CDR2: MDHEN and SYDVKM. In DNA, the CDR3 is TGTGCCAGCAGAGTTCTCCGGGACAGGAGGATGAACACTGAAGCTTTCTTT. It translates to CASRVLRDRRMNTEAFF.

There are many counts of this clonotype. V usage is TRBV28 and J usage is TRBJ1-5; TRBD1 aligns across 7 bases. Germline assignment: CDR1 MDHEN and CDR2 SYDVKM. The CDR3 loop spans 15 amino acids. V shed 2 bases and J 3 bases; nucleotides not matched to a gene: 4. CDR3 in DNA: TGTGCCAGCAGTTTAATAGGACAGGTCAATCAGCCCCAGCATTTT. It is translated as CASSLIGQVNQPQHF.

The chain joins TRBV6-6 to TRBJ1-4; D gene uncertain. Germline V gene data show CDR1 as MNHNY and CDR2 as SVGAGI (reference sequence). CDR3 length: 14 residues. V was cut by 2 bases and J by 0 bases, with 4 bases left in between. DNA for the CDR3: TGTGCCAGCAGTTACAGACCAACTAATGAAAAACTGTTTTTT. It yields the protein CASSYRPTNEKLFF.

This clonotype was found a few times. The chain uses TRBV5-8 and TRBJ2-3; 13 bases are shared with TRBD2. The trim removed 4 bases at V and 2 bases at J, leaving 4 bases unmatched. CDR3 length: 16 residues. Per the germline V gene, CDR1 is SGHTS and CDR2 is YDEGEE. The CDR3: CASSEGLAGFTDTQYF. The CDR3 DNA follows: TGTGCCAGCAGCGAGGGACTAGCGGGGTTCACAGATACGCAGTATTTT.

This clonotype was counted a few times. J is TRBJ1-2 and V is TRBV5-5, with no clear D. Trimming took 0 bases from V and 13 from J, leaving 13 bases between them. Germline V gene data show CDR1 as SGHKS and CDR2 as YYEKEE (reference sequence). The CDR3 loop spans 12 amino acids. CDR3 coding DNA: TGTGCCAGCAGCTTGGGAGACAAGAGGCGCACCTTC. Protein product: CASSLGDKRRTF. The full variable domain, with the rest looked up from reference TRBV5-5 and TRBJ1-2, is DAGVTQSPTHLIKTRGQQVTLRCSPISGHKSVSWYQQVLGQGPQFIFQYYEKEERGRGNFPDRFSARQFPNYSSELNVNALLLGDSALYLCASSLGDKRRTFGSGTRLTVV.

This clonotype was recorded many times. The V and J genes are TRBV28 and TRBJ1-2, with TRBD1 identical over 9 bases. Losses at the gene ends were 8 bases for V and 8 bases for J; bases not matched to a gene: 18. There are 16 residues in the CDR3. The germline V gene has CDR1 MDHEN and CDR2 SYDVKM. This CDR3 reads CASALGTGTRTGGYTF. CDR3 in DNA: TGTGCCAGCGCGCTCGGGACAGGGACCCGCACCGGGGGCTACACCTTC.

J is TRBJ2-2 and V is TRBV20-1; D is unresolved. Germline V lookup: CDR1 DFQATT, CDR2 SNEGSKA (reference sequence). The CDR3 has 15 residues. V was pared by 0 bases and J by 7 bases, with 15 bases between. The CDR3 here is CSARERPDTLGELFF. CDR3 DNA: TGCAGTGCTAGAGAGCGTCCAGATACCCTCGGGGAGCTGTTTTTT.